This record covers a single T cell receptor (beta chain). Its antigen is currently unknown. The data derive from a study of T cell repertoires in cytomegalovirus infection. Study-level background: In public TCR beta signatures, there were indications of both CMV infection and matching HLA type. Points from the study as a whole: HLA-C-restricted CMV clonotypes gave the most frequent clonotype in two of eight donors. Accumulated public TCR beta family frequency recognized individuals carrying CMV together with the relevant HLA.

TCRdb reanalysed the reads using MiXCR and keeps one entry per CDR3 protein. Of 170,000 or so distinct CDR3 sequences in the sample, 17% were seen once. From germline, CDR1 is DFQATT and CDR2 SNEGSKA (reference sequence). V lost 5 bases and J 2 bases, leaving 11 bases between the germline ends. This CDR3 spans 13 amino acids. The receptor was derived from a human donor in good health (CMV status not recorded). Some clones in this sample may be carry-over from other donors' samples. Material: CD8+ T cells from PBMCs. The chain uses TRBV20-1 and TRBJ2-3; no reliable D call. The CDR3 sequence is CSAYGQNTDTQYF. The CDR3 nucleotides are TGCAGTGCTTATGGTCAGAACACAGATACGCAGTATTTT.